This entry lists 32 T cell receptor beta chains sequenced from one sample in a study of T-cell memory formation after mild COVID-19. Each CDR3 protein is one row after TCRdb ran MiXCR on the 5' RACE reads. The repertoire holds 400,000 to 500,000 distinct CDR3 sequences, roughly 20% seen once, with roughly 8.4% in the top ten. The sample taken for sequencing was PBMCs or a T cell subset sorted from them (not recorded which). The source is an adult woman who had mild COVID-19 (a few samples of this study predate the infection). Cell type and time point are not known.

This clonotype was found a few times. The rearrangement links TRBV18 to TRBJ2-3; maybe TRBD1 (5 bases). Trimming left V 3 bases short and J 0 bases short, with 13 bases between. This CDR3 comprises 16 residues. Germline assignment: CDR1 KGHSH and CDR2 LQKENI. CDR3 sequence: CASSPTGPDSTDTQYF. CDR3 DNA sequence: TGTGCCAGCTCACCCACAGGACCAGATAGCACAGATACGCAGTATTTT.

V gene TRBV24-1 combines with J gene TRBJ2-3, with 14 nucleotides matching TRBD2. The CDR3 spans 20 residues. Looked up from germline, CDR1 is KGHDR and CDR2 is SFDVKD. Trimming removed 2 bases from V and 4 bases from J; junction bases left unmatched: 13. The CDR3 sequence: CATSDSGTSGSTWVADTQYF. CDR3 in DNA: TGTGCCACCAGTGATTCCGGGACTAGCGGGAGCACTTGGGTAGCAGATACGCAGTATTTT.

This clonotype has only a few counts. The V gene is TRBV7-7, the J gene TRBJ2-1; the match to TRBD1 covers 7 bases. Germline values: CDR1 SSHAT, CDR2 FNYEAQ (reference sequence). V lost 5 bases to trimming and J lost 6 bases; unmatched junction nucleotides: 4. The CDR3 is made up of 13 amino acids. CDR3 region: CASSSAGGNEQFF. CDR3 DNA: TGTGCCAGCAGCAGCGCAGGGGGCAATGAGCAGTTCTTC.

The chain recombines TRBV7-2 with TRBJ1-5; tentatively, D is TRBD1 (5 bases). Trimming stripped 5 bases from V and 6 bases from J, with 14 bases between. This CDR3 has 14 amino acids. CDR1 and CDR2 (germline): SGHTA, FQGNSA. CDR3: CASSPLGGGQPQHF. CDR3 bases: TGTGCCAGCAGCCCATTGGGGGGGGGTCAGCCCCAGCATTTT.

The J gene is TRBJ2-1, the V gene TRBV3-1; 7 bases agree with TRBD1. J lost 6 bases, V lost 6 bases, and 8 bases had no gene match. Germline V lookup: CDR1 LGHDT, CDR2 YNNKEL (reference sequence). There are 14 residues in the CDR3. The CDR3 DNA is TGTGCCAGCAGTCGACAGGGCTCGTTCAATGAGCAGTTCTTC. It yields the protein CASSRQGSFNEQFF.

This clonotype was counted between two and nine times. The chain combines TRBV19 with TRBJ2-2; possibly TRBD1 for D (5 bases). Trimming stripped 0 bases from V and 6 bases from J, with 17 bases between. This CDR3 is 17 amino acids long. Germline loops: CDR1 LNHDA, CDR2 SQIVND (reference sequence). CDR3 DNA: TGTGCCAGTAGTATAGATCAGGCAGGGTTAGGACCCGGGGAGCTGTTTTTT. It codes for CASSIDQAGLGPGELFF.

The gene calls are TRBV5-4 and TRBJ1-1; D unclear. CDR3 length: 18 residues. With 2 bases removed from V and 1 base from J, the gap between germline ends came to 21 bases. CDR1 is SGHNT, CDR2 YYREEE, per germline (reference sequence). DNA of the CDR3: TGTGCCAGCAGCTTTAGGTTGATGAGAGGATCCGGGAACACTGAAGCTTTCTTT. It encodes CASSFRLMRGSGNTEAFF.

This clonotype was picked up a small number of times. V gene TRBV10-3 combines with J gene TRBJ2-1; no firm D call. This CDR3 has 14 amino acids. Trimming shortened V by 2 bases and J by 0 bases, and 5 bases separated the two germline ends. Germline CDR1 ENHRY, CDR2 SYGVKD. The CDR3 DNA sequence: TGTGCCATCAGTGAGGCCGCCTCCTACAATGAGCAGTTCTTC. Translating it yields CAISEAASYNEQFF.

This clonotype has just a few counts. The CDR3 region has the DNA TGTGCCAGCAGTTCCTCTAAGGGAGGATACGAGCAGTACTTC. Protein product: CASSSSKGGYEQYF. The gene calls are TRBV6-1 and TRBJ2-7, with a tentative D call TRBD2 (6 bases). CDR1 and CDR2 from the germline V gene are MNHNS and SASEGT. This CDR3 comprises 14 residues. V lost 5 bases and J lost 4, with 15 bases in between.

Many counts were recorded for this clonotype. The gene calls are TRBV7-6 and TRBJ2-7; TRBD1 aligns across 7 bases. In germline, CDR1 is SGHVS, CDR2 FNYEAQ. The ends lost 1 base at V and 2 bases at J; junction bases unmatched: 11. The CDR3 runs to 17 residues. This CDR3 reads CASSLEASGTVPYEQYF. The CDR3 DNA reads TGTGCCAGCAGCTTAGAAGCATCCGGGACAGTTCCCTACGAGCAGTACTTC.

The chain combines TRBV20-1 with TRBJ1-5; a weak D match, TRBD1 (6 bases). CDR1 is DFQATT, CDR2 SNEGSKA, per germline (reference sequence). This CDR3 is 13 amino acids long. V was shortened by 1 base and J by 5 bases, with 9 bases between the two germline ends. CDR3 in DNA: TGCAGTGCTAGAGGCAGGGGACATCAGCCCCAGCATTTT. Amino acids: CSARGRGHQPQHF.

The chain couples TRBV11-2 to TRBJ2-2, with no clear D. Trimming removed 2 bases at V and 9 bases at J, with 10 bases between. The CDR3 has 13 amino acids. The germline V gene has CDR1 SGHAT and CDR2 FQNNGV. CDR3 DNA sequence: TGTGCCAGCAGCTTACAGCCGGCCCGGGAGCTGTTTTTT. It yields the protein CASSLQPARELFF.

In its sample, this clonotype was seen a few times. The chain couples TRBV4-3 to TRBJ2-1, with 7 bases identical to TRBD2. Trimming at V came to 4 bases and at J to 8 bases, leaving 11 bases not matched to a gene. The germline gives CDR1 LGHNA, CDR2 YSLEER. This CDR3 has 15 amino acids. Here the CDR3 reads CASSRPGGSFYEQFF. The CDR3, as DNA: TGCGCCAGCAGCCGACCAGGCGGGAGCTTCTATGAGCAGTTCTTC.

The chain couples TRBV12-3 or TRBV12-4 to TRBJ1-2; a possible D gene is TRBD1 (5 bases). V lost 6 bases and J 2 bases, leaving 16 bases between the germline ends. This CDR3 region has 15 residues. The CDR3 region is CASSPTGGDNYGYTF. The CDR3, as DNA: TGTGCCAGCAGCCCCACCGGGGGGGACAACTATGGCTACACCTTC.

The CDR3 loop is CASSPGTANDEQFF. The DNA for the CDR3 is TGTGCCAGCAGCCCAGGGACCGCAAACGATGAGCAGTTCTTC. V usage is TRBV7-9 and J usage is TRBJ2-1; D possibly matches TRBD1 or TRBD2 (5 bases each). V lost 5 bases and J 8 bases, leaving 16 bases between the germline ends. The CDR3 totals 14 residues. The germline V gene encodes CDR1 SEHNR and CDR2 FQNEAQ (reference sequence).

This clonotype has only a few counts. The chain links TRBV12-3 or TRBV12-4 to TRBJ1-2; D not certain. V gave up 7 bases and J gave up 0 bases, with 9 bases separating them. CDR3 length: 13 residues. The CDR3 DNA is TGTGCCAGCAATCACCCAGCTAACTATGGCTACACCTTC. As protein: CASNHPANYGYTF.

V usage is TRBV5-1 and J usage is TRBJ1-1; TRBD1 aligns across 9 bases. Germline V gene data show CDR1 as SGHRS and CDR2 as YFSETQ. This CDR3 is built from 17 residues. V was clipped by 0 bases and J by 3 bases; unmatched bases: 9. DNA of the CDR3: TGCGCCAGCAGCTTGGATTCTTGGACAGGGGTGGACACTGAAGCTTTCTTT. Its translation is CASSLDSWTGVDTEAFF.

This sequence joins TRBV12-3 or TRBV12-4 and TRBJ1-1, with 7 bases that match TRBD1. The V segment lost 4 bases and the J segment 4 bases; nucleotides outside the gene matches: 9. The length of the CDR3 is 15 residues. The CDR3 here is CASSSQGGYGTEAFF. Here the CDR3 DNA reads TGTGCCAGCAGTTCTCAGGGGGGGTATGGCACTGAAGCTTTCTTT.

This clonotype came up a few times. V gene TRBV6-4 combines with J gene TRBJ2-3; tentatively, D is TRBD2 (6 bases). This CDR3 region has 16 residues. V lost 0 bases to trimming and J lost 2 bases, with 12 bases between them. Germline V gives CDR1 MRHNA, CDR2 SNTAGT. CDR3 in amino acids: CASSDSDTGVTDTQYF. The CDR3 DNA reads TGTGCCAGCAGTGACTCGGACACGGGGGTCACAGATACGCAGTATTTT.

This clonotype was seen only a few times. The rearrangement uses TRBV11-2 and TRBJ2-5; D could derive from TRBD1 or TRBD2 (5 bases each). Germline CDR1 reads SGHAT; CDR2 reads FQNNGV. This CDR3 is 13 amino acids long. Deletions cut 5 bases from V and 4 bases from J, with 11 bases between. In DNA form, the CDR3 reads TGTGCCAGCAGCAAGGGGACGAGAGAGACCCAGTACTTC. This encodes CASSKGTRETQYF.

The rearrangement links TRBV11-2 to TRBJ2-3, with TRBD2 as a possible D gene (6 bases). This CDR3 spans 16 amino acids. In germline, CDR1 is SGHAT, CDR2 FQNNGV. The V and J ends lost 4 bases and 1 base respectively, with 15 bases between them. CDR3 coding DNA: TGTGCCAGCAGCTCCCAGACGGGGGTCCGCACAGATACGCAGTATTTT. It is translated as CASSSQTGVRTDTQYF.

There are a few counts of this clonotype. The rearrangement uses TRBV12-3 or TRBV12-4 and TRBJ2-3; 8 nucleotides align to TRBD2. The CDR3 extends over 16 amino acids. Trimming at V came to 1 base and at J to 3 bases, leaving 6 bases not matched to a gene. CDR3 bases: TGTGCCAGCAGTTTAGTTGCGGGGGGCAGGACAGATACGCAGTATTTT. Translation gives CASSLVAGGRTDTQYF.

The rearrangement joins TRBV4-1 to TRBJ2-5; TRBD1 aligns across 9 bases. Germline values: CDR1 MGHRA, CDR2 YSYEKL. This CDR3 spans 13 amino acids. Germline trimming cut 4 bases from V and 7 bases from J; bases unmatched to any gene: 4. The chain's CDR3 is CASSRTGDGTQYF. CDR3 nucleotide sequence: TGCGCCAGCAGCCGGACAGGGGATGGGACCCAGTACTTC.

This clonotype has more than one count but fewer than ten. The genes are TRBV4-1 and TRBJ2-2, with 12 bases fitting TRBD2. The germline gives CDR1 MGHRA, CDR2 YSYEKL. CDR3 length: 15 amino acids. Trimming cost V 5 bases and J 4 bases; bases outside gene matches: 2. The CDR3: CASSASGGATGELFF. DNA for the CDR3: TGCGCCAGCAGCGCTAGCGGGGGGGCCACCGGGGAGCTGTTTTTT.

The gene calls are TRBV5-1 and TRBJ1-1; perhaps TRBD1 as D (6 bases). With 1 base removed from V and 10 bases from J, the gap between germline ends came to 14 bases. Germline loops: CDR1 SGHRS, CDR2 YFSETQ. The CDR3 is 13 residues long. The CDR3 region has the DNA TGCGCCAGCAGCTTGCGGCCAAAACAGGGAGCTTTCTTT. This codes for CASSLRPKQGAFF. The full variable domain, completed using reference TRBV5-1 and TRBJ1-1, is KAGVTQTPRYLIKTRGQQVTLSCSPISGHRSVSWYQQTPGQGLQFLFEYFSETQRNKGNFPGRFSGRQFSNSRSEMNVSTLELGDSALYLCASSLRPKQGAFFGQGTRLTVV.

This clonotype was seen more than once but under ten times. The chain employs TRBV6-5 and TRBJ2-5; 10 positions agree with TRBD2. After removal of 6 bases from V and 3 bases from J, the junction contained 13 bases not matched to a gene. This CDR3 comprises 17 residues. The germline V gene has CDR1 MNHEY and CDR2 SVGAGI. The CDR3 DNA sequence: TGTGCCAGCAGGGCCTGGGGCTCCGGGACTAGCGAAGAGACCCAGTACTTC. It encodes CASRAWGSGTSEETQYF.

The sample holds a few counts of this clonotype. The chain carries TRBV3-1 and TRBJ2-1, with TRBD2 matching over 10 bases. The ends lost 4 bases at V and 8 bases at J; junction bases unmatched: 8. Germline V lookup: CDR1 LGHDT, CDR2 YNNKEL (reference sequence). The CDR3 contains 15 residues. CDR3 bases: TGTGCCAGCAGCCCTAGCGGGAGCCAATTTTATGAGCAGTTCTTC. This translates into CASSPSGSQFYEQFF.

This clonotype came up a few times. The chain carries TRBV7-8 and TRBJ2-3, with D unclear. Germline assignment: CDR1 SGHVS and CDR2 FQNEAQ. Trimming took 6 bases from V and 0 from J, leaving 10 bases between them. The CDR3 is 14 residues long. This CDR3 is CASSRTASTDTQYF. Here the CDR3 DNA reads TGTGCCAGCAGTAGGACGGCTAGCACAGATACGCAGTATTTT. Complete variable domain (other parts from reference TRBV7-8 and TRBJ2-3): GAGVSQSPRYKVAKRGQDVALRCDPISGHVSLFWYQQALGQGPEFLTYFQNEAQLDKSGLPSDRFFAERPEGSVSTLKIQRTQQEDSAVYLCASSRTASTDTQYFGPGTRLTVL.

This clonotype has only a few counts. The V gene is TRBV11-2, the J gene TRBJ2-7; D not certain. The CDR3 contains 12 residues. Trimming stripped 7 bases from V and 1 base from J, with 8 bases between. Germline CDR1 SGHAT, CDR2 FQNNGV. CDR3 sequence reads: CASNGMSYEQYF. CDR3 nucleotide sequence: TGTGCCAGCAACGGTATGTCCTACGAGCAGTACTTC.

This clonotype was seen a few times. The V and J genes are TRBV3-1 and TRBJ2-2; D uncertain. The CDR3 runs to 16 residues. Trimming pared 1 base from V and 4 bases from J, leaving 13 bases between. The germline V gene has CDR1 LGHDT and CDR2 YNNKEL (reference sequence). CDR3 in DNA: TGTGCCAGCAGCCAAGTATTGGGGTTGGGCACCGGGGAGCTGTTTTTT. It translates to CASSQVLGLGTGELFF. Supplemented by reference TRBV3-1 and TRBJ2-2, the full variable domain reads DTAVSQTPKYLVTQMGNDKSIKCEQNLGHDTMYWYKQDSKKFLKIMFSYNNKELIINETVPNRFSPKSPDKAHLNLHINSLELGDSAVYFCASSQVLGLGTGELFFGEGSRLTVL.

The sample holds a few counts of this clonotype. The genes are TRBV5-1 and TRBJ2-5; perhaps TRBD1 as D (6 bases). Germline V CDR1 and CDR2: SGHRS, YFSETQ. Trimming removed 4 bases from V and 4 bases from J, with 11 bases in between. The CDR3 contains 13 residues. The CDR3 DNA sequence: TGCGCCAGCAGCGAGGACAGTGGAGAGACCCAGTACTTC. Encoded protein: CASSEDSGETQYF.

The V call is TRBV9, the J call TRBJ2-5, with unresolved D. The CDR3 is made up of 15 amino acids. The germline V and J ends were trimmed by 4 bases and 2 bases, with 15 bases remaining between them. In germline, CDR1 is SGDLS, CDR2 YYNGEE. The CDR3 nucleotides read TGTGCCAGCAGCCTACATCCTTCCAAGCAAGAGACCCAGTACTTC. The encoded protein is CASSLHPSKQETQYF.